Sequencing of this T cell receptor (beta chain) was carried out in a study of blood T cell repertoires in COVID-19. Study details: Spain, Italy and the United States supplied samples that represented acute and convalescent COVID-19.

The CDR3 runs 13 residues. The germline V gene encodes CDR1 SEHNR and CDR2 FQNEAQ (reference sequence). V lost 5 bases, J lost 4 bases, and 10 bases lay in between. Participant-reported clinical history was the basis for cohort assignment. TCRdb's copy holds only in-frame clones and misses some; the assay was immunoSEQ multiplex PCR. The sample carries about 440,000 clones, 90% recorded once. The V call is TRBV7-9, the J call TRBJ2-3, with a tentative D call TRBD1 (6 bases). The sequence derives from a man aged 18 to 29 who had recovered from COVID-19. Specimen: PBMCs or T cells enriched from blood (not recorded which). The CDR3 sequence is CASSPGDPDTQYF. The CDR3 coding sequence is TGTGCCAGCAGCCCAGGGGACCCAGATACGCAGTATTTT.